This T cell receptor beta chain was captured in a study of T cells in Graves' hyperthyroidism and ophthalmopathy. Study-level findings and limits: Most clonotypes expanded in thyroid above 0.001 were likewise present in blood.

Graves' hyperthyroidism without ophthalmopathy progression within 18 months was termed stable. In patients aged 18 to 65, hyperthyroidism was newly diagnosed, with duration under 2 months. PBMCs were sourced from roughly 9.3 ml fresh peripheral blood. Amplification of TCR beta CDR3 regions used RNA as the template. Carried out on the TCR CDR3, a first-round RT-PCR used the HTBI primer set. TCRdb processed the multiplex PCR reads anew with MiXCR; each CDR3 protein has one entry. This table holds over 500,000 distinct CDR3 sequences, around 15% found once. In this sample, this clonotype turned up many times. Its matching antigen is unknown. With 5 bases removed from V and 3 bases from J, the gap between germline ends came to 13 bases. The germline V gene has CDR1 MNHEY and CDR2 SMNVEV (reference sequence). CDR3 length: 14 amino acids.

This sequence was found in a woman between 35 and 50 years old with Graves' hyperthyroidism. Sequencing was performed on blood. The V gene is TRBV27, the J gene TRBJ1-1; D is perhaps TRBD1 (5 bases). The DNA of the CDR3 is TGTGCCAGCAGTGGCACCGGGACTCACACTGAAGCTTTCTTT. Encoded protein: CASSGTGTHTEAFF.